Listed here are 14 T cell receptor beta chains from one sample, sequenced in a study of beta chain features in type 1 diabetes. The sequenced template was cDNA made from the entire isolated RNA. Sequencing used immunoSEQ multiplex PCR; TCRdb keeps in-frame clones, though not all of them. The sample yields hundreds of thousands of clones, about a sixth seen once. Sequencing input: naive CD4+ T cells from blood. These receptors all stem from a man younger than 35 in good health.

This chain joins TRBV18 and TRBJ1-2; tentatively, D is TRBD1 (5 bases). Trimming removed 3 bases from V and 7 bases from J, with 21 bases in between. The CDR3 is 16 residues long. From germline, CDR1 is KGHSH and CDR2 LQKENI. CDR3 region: CASSPVVGASGSGYTF. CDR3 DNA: TGTGCCAGCTCACCGGTAGTAGGGGCGTCCGGGAGTGGCTACACCTTC.

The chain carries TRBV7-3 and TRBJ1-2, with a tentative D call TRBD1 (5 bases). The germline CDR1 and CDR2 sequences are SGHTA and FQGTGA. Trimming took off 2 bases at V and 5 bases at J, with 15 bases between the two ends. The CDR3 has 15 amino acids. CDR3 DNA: TGTGCCAGCAGCTTACAGTCAGGGTTGGGGTATGGCTACACCTTC. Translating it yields CASSLQSGLGYGYTF.

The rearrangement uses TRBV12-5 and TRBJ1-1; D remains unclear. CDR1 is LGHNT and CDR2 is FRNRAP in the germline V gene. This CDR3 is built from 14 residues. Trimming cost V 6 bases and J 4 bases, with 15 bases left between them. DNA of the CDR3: TGTGCTAGTGGCCTTGAGGGTGTAGGCACTGAAGCTTTCTTT. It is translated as CASGLEGVGTEAFF.

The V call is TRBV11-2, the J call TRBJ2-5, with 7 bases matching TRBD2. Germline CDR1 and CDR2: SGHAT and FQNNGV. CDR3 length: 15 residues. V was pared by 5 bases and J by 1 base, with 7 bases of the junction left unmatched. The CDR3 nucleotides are TGTGCCAGCAGCAACCCCCTAGCGGCCCAAGAGACCCAGTACTTC. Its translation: CASSNPLAAQETQYF.

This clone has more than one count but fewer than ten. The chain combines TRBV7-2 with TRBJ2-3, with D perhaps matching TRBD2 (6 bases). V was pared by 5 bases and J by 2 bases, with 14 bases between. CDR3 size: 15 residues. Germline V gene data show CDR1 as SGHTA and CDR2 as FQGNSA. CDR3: CASSPQAGNTDTQYF. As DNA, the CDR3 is TGTGCCAGCAGCCCCCAGGCGGGGAACACAGATACGCAGTATTTT.

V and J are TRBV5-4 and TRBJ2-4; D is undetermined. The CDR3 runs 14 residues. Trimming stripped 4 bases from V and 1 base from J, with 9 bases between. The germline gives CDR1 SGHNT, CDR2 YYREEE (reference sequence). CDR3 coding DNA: TGTGCCAGCAGCACCCATGGGGCCAAAAACATTCAGTACTTC. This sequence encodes CASSTHGAKNIQYF.

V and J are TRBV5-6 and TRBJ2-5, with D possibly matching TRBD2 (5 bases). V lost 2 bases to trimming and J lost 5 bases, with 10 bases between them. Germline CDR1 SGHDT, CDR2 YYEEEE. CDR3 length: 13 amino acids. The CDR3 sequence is CASSFDSVETQYF. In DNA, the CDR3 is TGTGCCAGCAGCTTTGATAGCGTGGAGACCCAGTACTTC.

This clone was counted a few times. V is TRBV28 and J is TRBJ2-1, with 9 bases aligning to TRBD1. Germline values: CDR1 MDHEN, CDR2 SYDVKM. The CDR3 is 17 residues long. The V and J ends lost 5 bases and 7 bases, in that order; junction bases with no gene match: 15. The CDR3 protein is CASSIPGYRGRRNEQFF. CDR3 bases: TGTGCCAGCAGTATCCCTGGCTACAGGGGGCGCAGGAATGAGCAGTTCTTC.

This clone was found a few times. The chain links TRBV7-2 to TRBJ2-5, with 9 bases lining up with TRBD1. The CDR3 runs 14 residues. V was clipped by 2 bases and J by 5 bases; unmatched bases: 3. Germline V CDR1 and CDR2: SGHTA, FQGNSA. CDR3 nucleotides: TGTGCCAGCAGCTTATCTGGACAGGGGGAGACCCAGTACTTC. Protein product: CASSLSGQGETQYF.

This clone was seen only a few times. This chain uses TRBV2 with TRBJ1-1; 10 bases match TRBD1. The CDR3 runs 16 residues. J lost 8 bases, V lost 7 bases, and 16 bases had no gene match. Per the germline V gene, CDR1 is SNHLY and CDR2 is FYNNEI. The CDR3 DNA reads TGTGCCAGCAAAAGGACAGGGGGAGTAACGTCAGCCGAAGCTTTCTTT. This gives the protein CASKRTGGVTSAEAFF.

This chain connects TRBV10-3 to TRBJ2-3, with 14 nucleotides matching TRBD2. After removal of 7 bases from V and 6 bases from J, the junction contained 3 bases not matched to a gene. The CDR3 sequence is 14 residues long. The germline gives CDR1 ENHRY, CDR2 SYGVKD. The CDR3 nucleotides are TGTGCCATCACCGGGACTAGCGGGGGTGATACGCAGTATTTT. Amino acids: CAITGTSGGDTQYF.

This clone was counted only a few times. CDR3 sequence: CASVRLAGGNSYEQYF. The CDR3 bases are TGTGCCAGCGTGAGGCTAGCGGGGGGAAACTCCTACGAGCAGTACTTC. The chain is built from TRBV13 and TRBJ2-7; 11 positions agree with TRBD2. V trimming: 8 bases; J trimming: 0 bases; junction bases outside the gene matches: 9. The germline CDR1 and CDR2 sequences are PRHDT and FYEKMQ (reference sequence). The CDR3 runs to 16 residues.

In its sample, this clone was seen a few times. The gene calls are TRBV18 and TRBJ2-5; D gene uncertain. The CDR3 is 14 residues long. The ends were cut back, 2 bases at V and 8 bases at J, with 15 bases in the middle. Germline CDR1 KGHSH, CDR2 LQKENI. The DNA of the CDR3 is TGTGCCAGCTCACCAGAGTCACTGGTGTATACCCAGTACTTC. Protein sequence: CASSPESLVYTQYF.

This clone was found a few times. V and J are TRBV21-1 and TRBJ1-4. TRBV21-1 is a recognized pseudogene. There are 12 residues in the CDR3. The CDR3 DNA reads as TGTGCCAGCGAGGGAAGGGCCGAAAAACTGTTTTTT. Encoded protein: CASEGRAEKLFF.